This TCR beta chain stems from a study of T cells in Graves' hyperthyroidism and ophthalmopathy. Active moderate-to-severe ophthalmopathy, Clinical Activity Score at least 3, NOSPECS at least 4, under 3 months' duration. The CDR3 regions of TCR beta were amplified from RNA transcripts. The study used the HTBI primer set for a first-round RT-PCR of the TCR CDR3. TCRdb reprocessed the multiplex PCR reads via MiXCR and lists one record per CDR3 protein. The data contain hundreds of thousands of distinct CDR3 sequences, approximately 20% of them singletons. The sequence derives from a man aged 35 to 55 with Graves' ophthalmopathy. Sequencing was done on a sample of blood.

The CDR3 here is CASSRQMGETQYF. The CDR3 nucleotides are TGTGCCAGCAGCCGCCAAATGGGGGAGACCCAGTACTTC. The V and J genes are TRBV14 and TRBJ2-5; no reliable D call. Germline CDR1 and CDR2: SGHDN and FVKESK. Trimming removed 4 bases at V and 5 bases at J, with 11 bases between. CDR3 length equals 13 residues.